This TCR beta chain was profiled in a study of T cell changes during pregnancy in multiple sclerosis. Only in-frame clones appear in the TCRdb table, and some are missing; sequencing was by immunoSEQ multiplex PCR. The sample lists 110,000 or so clones; roughly 92% were seen once. CDR3 length: 12 residues. CDR1 and CDR2 from the germline V gene are SGHRS and YFSETQ. Trimming took off 2 bases at V and 4 bases at J, with 7 bases between the two ends. This TCR came from a female donor with multiple sclerosis, enrolled in a pregnancy study. Sequences were derived from peripheral blood, sampled before pregnancy. The chain has TRBV5-1 and TRBJ2-7, with D possibly being TRBD1 (5 bases). The CDR3 loop reads CASSFDRYEQYF. CDR3 DNA sequence: TGCGCCAGCAGCTTTGACAGATACGAGCAGTACTTC. The full variable domain, its missing parts supplied by reference TRBV5-1 and TRBJ2-7, is KAGVTQTPRYLIKTRGQQVTLSCSPISGHRSVSWYQQTPGQGLQFLFEYFSETQRNKGNFPGRFSGRQFSNSRSEMNVSTLELGDSALYLCASSFDRYEQYFGPGTRLTVT.